This TCR beta chain was identified during a study of Ad26.COV2.S vaccination and SARS-CoV-2 variants. Study as a whole: Intramuscular Ad26.COV2.S at 5x10^10 or 1x10^11 viral particles. General study points: Assessments of TCR breadth and depth may have underestimated the total T cell responses. Similar non-spike TCR breadth was observed in recipients of vaccine and of placebo.

On this clone itself: What it binds is unknown.

Regarding treatment: roughly 19 received Ad26.COV2.S at low or high dose, single or two shots; a few received placebo; per-sample allocation not given. The samples date from day 63 after the first vaccine or placebo injection. CDR1 and CDR2 from the germline V gene are MGHDK and SYGVNS. Trimming took off 3 bases at V and 4 bases at J, with 12 bases between the two ends. The CDR3 extends over 15 amino acids. The method was immunoSEQ multiplex PCR; TCRdb's version includes in-frame clones alone and lacks a portion of them. The sample lists about 680,000 clones; more than 70% were seen once. The sample was peripheral blood, taken in a trial of Ad26.COV2.S vaccine versus placebo. This clonotype was sampled from a person between 18 and 59 years old who received the Ad26.COV2.S COVID-19 vaccine or a placebo. V is TRBV25-1 and J is TRBJ2-2; the D is unclear. DNA for the CDR3: TGTGCCAGCAGTGATCTCTCCGGCGGCACCGGGGAGCTGTTTTTT. Its protein product is CASSDLSGGTGELFF.